The source of this T cell receptor beta chain is a study of tumor-infiltrating lymphocytes in localized non-small cell lung cancer. General observations from the study: Compared with uninvolved lung, tumors showed higher T cell infiltration by TCRbeta sequencing. Tumor T-cell fraction was not associated with recurrence-free survival. Not all patients were TCR sequenced, owing to tissue quantity. Different pieces of the same tissue went to different assays, confounding technical variation with intratumor heterogeneity.

Here immunoSEQ multiplex PCR was the method, and the copy in TCRdb shows in-frame clones only, minus some. The sample yields under 15,000 clones, about 70% seen once. V dropped 3 bases and J dropped 2 bases, with 8 bases sitting between them. The CDR3 extends over 14 amino acids. From germline, CDR1 is LNHDA and CDR2 SQIVND (reference sequence). About this clone: Its antigen is not known.

The chain is built from TRBV19 and TRBJ1-5; D is unresolved. The sequencing input was lung tumor tissue. The TCR originated in a human donor with non-small cell lung cancer. CDR3 nucleotide sequence: TGTGCCAGTAGTATGGGGTTCGGCAATCAGCCCCAGCATTTT. This codes for CASSMGFGNQPQHF.